Included here is one T cell receptor beta chain sequence, with context. Its antigen remains unknown. The germline V and J ends were trimmed by 4 bases and 4 bases, with 17 bases remaining between them. Germline-derived CDR1 and CDR2 are SGHDT and YYEEEE. This CDR3 has 15 residues. The entry originates in a study of cytomegalovirus exposure and HLA in healthy donors. In the PCR, 60 Vbeta and 13 Jbeta primers were used. Sequenced by immunoSEQ multiplex PCR; TCRdb stores in-frame clones only, minus some. The table for this sample gives some 75,000 clones. Study results and caveats: In an earlier analysis, productive rearrangement rates for most beta V segments clustered near 87% or 30%. Later analysis demonstrated an association between a missense DCLRE1C variant and TCR beta V- and J-gene trimming.

V usage is TRBV5-6 and J usage is TRBJ1-2, with D maybe TRBD1 (5 bases). The TCR sequence derives from a middle-aged man in good health and CMV-seronegative. The specimen sequenced was PBMCs. This chain's CDR3 is CASSLGEGVLYGYTF. CDR3 DNA: TGTGCCAGCAGCCTGGGAGAAGGGGTACTCTATGGCTACACCTTC.